This TCR beta chain was sequenced during a study of shared clonotypes between healthy human individuals. Positively selected for CCR7, the CD45RO-negative cells used as naive CD8 cells excluded terminally differentiated effector memory CD45RA+ cells. Germline CDR1 and CDR2: MNHEY and SMNVEV (reference sequence). The CDR3 is made up of 13 amino acids. The V and J ends lost 7 bases and 3 bases respectively, with 10 bases between them. Sorted-subset replicate PCRs used around 200 ng of genomic DNA. This amount corresponded to about 30,000 T cell genomes. Assay: immunoSEQ multiplex PCR; the TCRdb copy retains only in-frame clones and omits some. This sample has hundreds of thousands of clones, with 95% to 96% found just once.

The chain is built from TRBV27 and TRBJ1-5, with no clear D. The sequence derives from a woman aged 25 to 39 in good health. The sample taken for sequencing was naive CD8+ T cells sorted from blood. CDR3 protein: CASTLGVNQPQHF. CDR3 DNA sequence: TGTGCCAGCACCCTCGGGGTCAATCAGCCCCAGCATTTT.